Given below is one T cell receptor (beta chain) in context. Its cognate antigen has yet to be identified. Per-base quality was not reported, and no clone a single base away is much larger than it. This record belongs to a study of cytomegalovirus exposure and HLA in healthy donors (dated by TCRdb to 2017 to 2019). For the study in its entirety: An earlier analysis of some 550 of the donors reported 250 to 350 Gb of sequence data and 117 million unique TCR beta sequences from roughly 180 million T cells. Roughly 290 gigabases of sequencing data and approximately 92 million unique TCR sequences made up an early release that covered 500 to 650 HLA-typed donors. The genetic ancestry cluster associated with self-reported Caucasian donors included roughly four fifths of the roughly 390 genotyped donors. The study aimed to test whether cataloging public T cell receptors could reveal signatures of past pathogen exposure. Using immunosequencing, the study profiled T cell repertoires from 500 to 800 subjects and related those repertoires to cytomegalovirus serostatus. In addition to the first cohort of roughly 700 subjects, a separate validation cohort of 120 different subjects was used. The study combined high-throughput TCR immunosequencing, statistical association of individual TCRs with disease status, and machine learning to predict cytomegalovirus infection status. A later analysis re-examined previously published TCR beta repertoires from around 670 donors and added high-resolution HLA genotyping to investigate patterns of TCR occurrence. In the later analysis, no new phenotypic data were used to find candidate immune exposures; instead, reliance was placed on TCR beta sequences and their occurrence across donors. In an earlier analysis of roughly 540 of the donors, high-throughput TCR beta sequencing was used to judge whether each TCR beta V gene segment behaved as functional or pseudogenic. Donor age, sex, ethnicity and CMV serostatus were compiled together with the repertoire data. A later genetic analysis used genome-wide SNP genotypes for about 60% of the 666 donors, treating that subset as a discovery cohort. Every discovery cohort repertoire had been produced on one sequencing platform. HLA typing included class I and class II loci at four-digit resolution. Typing coverage differed by locus: A, B, C, DRB1 and DQB1 were typed in about 620-630 donors, DQA1 in around 500, DPA1 in around 600, and DPB1 in approximately 450. Roughly five DR-DQ haplotypes were handled as single units for association and clustering, since linkage in the cohort was strong. Across around 400 genotyped donors of the cohort, an average of approximately 200,000 unique TCR beta nucleotide sequences per donor were sequenced, and approximately 17% of those sequences were non-productive. On the study overall, not on this receptor specifically: The sequencing pipeline was judged likely to have produced a cluster of highly shared sequence variants as a technical artifact. In a later genetic analysis, a missense DCLRE1C variant was associated with V-gene and J-gene trimming of TCR beta chains, and the association was replicated in an independent cohort. According to a later analysis, TCR association rates differed among HLA loci, with DRB1 alleles showing the most associated TCRs and HLA-C alleles showing the fewest. Correlated functional status among segregating V segments might be attributable to linkage disequilibrium, but an unknown experimental factor could not be ruled out. In both the original and validation cohorts, the classifier was reported to diagnose cytomegalovirus status with high specificity and sensitivity. Broadly in line with IMGT annotations, most TCR beta V segments showed up in productive rearrangements about 87% or about 30% of the time in an earlier analysis of about 500 of the donors. Most TCR sequences were seen in very few donors, while some public TCRs were found in many individuals. In vitro tests confirmed that a few of the cytomegalovirus-associated TCR beta chains recognize cytomegalovirus antigens. A further reported finding was that TCR beta sequences accurately predicted the HLA-A and HLA-B alleles for most subjects in the first cohort. Because counts were too low, 15 to 20 rarely observed V segments, including chromosome 9 orphons, were excluded from the earlier analysis of 587 of the donors. Assigning TCR associations to individual alleles was difficult when HLA alleles, especially DR and DQ, strongly co-occurred. CMV serostatus was the only immune exposure information available for the cohort. In this cohort, only TCR beta chains were sequenced, and detectable features were limited by the absence of alpha or paired-chain data. The study listed 164 TCR beta chains as associated with cytomegalovirus. The authors suggested that the approach could potentially be generalized to other disease states and immunological phenotypes. A later analysis found that HLA-associated TCR beta chains were more clonally expanded and had lower generation probabilities than equally common non-associated chains. Because HLA typing was missing for some donors at each locus, association tests included only the typed subset. A later analysis associated roughly 17,000 TCR beta sequences with specific HLA alleles at a false discovery rate of 0.05. Compared with the 666-donor mean, donors in an Asian-associated ancestry cluster had fewer N-insertions in productive TCRs, according to a later genetic analysis. In a later analysis, several top co-occurrence clusters were reported to appear linked to parvovirus B19, influenza, CMV and Epstein-Barr virus. Sequencing depth was assumed to be roughly uniform across donors in the presence/absence analyses, though that assumption may not hold. In a later analysis, most CMV-associated TCR beta chains were found to appear HLA-restricted, with HLA associations seemingly driven largely by CMV exposure.

The library was generated by the immunoSEQ multiplex PCR assay. A mixture of 60 forward primers for TCR Vbeta segments and 13 reverse primers for TCR Jbeta segments was used in the multiplex PCR. The CDR3 region of rearranged TCR beta genes was amplified from genomic DNA by a multiplex PCR assay. The Illumina HiSeq System was used to sequence the amplified TCR beta libraries as 87-base-pair reads. As for the authors' bioinformatics: Across the 640 or so repertoires, a later analysis counted 80 million or so unique TCR beta chains, roughly 11 million of which were shared by at least two donors. Raw reads were error-corrected and collapsed into unique sequences by a nearest-neighbor algorithm in which closely related sequences were merged to remove PCR and sequencing errors. Alignment of CDR3 sequences to IMGT reference sequences was used to assign V, D and J gene segments. Each retained sequence needed at least a six-nucleotide match to both a V gene segment and a J gene segment. A rearrangement was called productive if the CDR3 had no stop codons and remained in frame with V and J, and every other rearrangement was called non-productive. CDR3 was defined by IMGT convention, running from the second conserved V-encoded cysteine to the conserved J-encoded phenylalanine. The earlier analysis of more than 450 of the donors excluded sequences that lacked an unambiguous match to a single V gene segment. An earlier analysis of 550 to 650 of the donors classified V segments as functional when productive rearrangements were above 56.7% and as segregating when the standard deviation between donors was above 5%. A statistical classification framework was developed to diagnose cytomegalovirus status using the catalog of TCR beta chain sequences. A later analysis assigned V and J genes by comparing TCR nucleotide sequences with IMGT/GENE-DB human TR gene sequences. Using the TCRdist pipeline, a later analysis assigned CDR3 sequences along with most-parsimonious VDJ recombination scenarios. In a later analysis, each TCR beta chain was defined by its CDR3 amino acid sequence together with its V-gene family, and reads lacking a unique V-gene family were excluded. As a way to deal with suspected cross-contamination and a sequencing artifact, a later analysis dropped 500 to 700 nucleotide sequences that were highly shared and had low generation probability. For each public chain, a later analysis derived a clonal expansion index from normalized ranks of inferred template counts within each repertoire. In a later analysis, generation probabilities were computed with a VDJ recombination model fitted to out-of-frame rearrangements, and the resulting probabilities were checked against IGoR. In a later analysis, hypergeometric tests were used to score TCR-TCR, TCR-HLA and TCR-CMV co-occurrence, with a repertoire-size bias correction applied to TCR pairs. False discovery rates were estimated in a later analysis by permuting HLA or CMV assignments 20 times. A later analysis grouped co-occurring TCRs with DBSCAN, adding TCRdist sequence similarity when clustering within HLA-allele-positive subsets. Repertoires with fewer than 30,000 or more than 120,000 public chains, plus five repertoires with anomalous nucleotide sharing, were excluded from co-occurrence clustering. TCRdb's version of the immuneACCESS table is confined to in-frame rearrangements and falls short of the full clone set. An unresolved V gene accounts for under half of the shortfall where checked; the remainder is of unknown origin. V, J and clone size are taken as reported in that table, and D and trimming were inferred from the DNA itself. This sample is represented by 90,000 to 130,000 clones; roughly 83% of them were singletons. The top ten clones comprise roughly 3% of the sample.

In total, 630 or so healthy bone marrow donors made up the cohort. Cohort members were all nominally healthy when sampled, although unrecorded immune exposures were likely present. The donor was CMV seropositive and belonged to the group of 250 to 300 seropositive cohort members. Each donor provided a peripheral blood sample, and peripheral blood mononuclear cells were used for TCR beta sequencing. Genomic DNA extraction from the blood cell samples was performed with the Qiagen DNeasy Blood Extraction Kit. The clonotype was recovered from a woman under 30 in good health and CMV-seropositive. Sequencing was performed on PBMCs.

The CDR3 region: CASSSRQREVTGELFF. The nucleotide sequence is TGTGCCAGCAGCTCCAGGCAGCGGGAGGTGACCGGGGAGCTGTTTTTT. This chain is built from TRBV5-4 and TRBJ2-2; TRBD2 fits 9 bases in the junction. The CDR3 runs 16 residues from the cysteine to the phenylalanine. Left in the record is the CDR3 DNA by itself, 48 bases read in frame from the first base. From a lookup of the germline V gene (reference sequence), CDR1 and CDR2 are SGHNT and YYREEE. Trimming accounts for 3 bases at V and 5 bases at J, while the number of junction bases matched to no gene is 8.